The 20 T cell receptor beta chains in this list originate from one sample, sequenced in a study of blood T cells in healthy people across ages. The authors ran a second PCR of about 6 to 12 cycles using a sample-barcoded 5' primer and a J-beta primer mix. MiXCR was run by TCRdb on the 5' RACE reads, yielding one entry per CDR3 protein. The sample shows 800,000 to 900,000 distinct CDR3 sequences, approximately 65% of them seen only once. The specimen sequenced was blood. The source is a man under 40 in good health.

The chain couples TRBV28 to TRBJ1-6; D not resolved. Germline V lookup: CDR1 MDHEN, CDR2 SYDVKM. V gave up 10 bases and J gave up 7 bases, with 26 bases separating them. The CDR3 runs 17 residues. CDR3 amino acids: CATFSPPDTPANSPLHF. For the CDR3, the DNA is TGTGCCACCTTCTCACCTCCAGACACCCCCGCGAATTCACCCCTCCACTTT.

This clonotype was found once. The chain couples TRBV7-2 to TRBJ2-5, with 8 positions matching TRBD2. CDR1 is SGHTA, CDR2 FQGNSA, per germline. Germline trimming cut 5 bases from V and 0 bases from J; bases unmatched to any gene: 8. The CDR3 consists of 16 residues. For the CDR3, the DNA is TGTGCCAGCAGCGCCCAAGCGGGGGTTTACCAAGAGACCCAGTACTTC. Protein: CASSAQAGVYQETQYF.

The chain employs TRBV9 and TRBJ2-3; possibly TRBD1 for D (6 bases). V lost 4 bases, J lost 3 bases, and 9 bases lay in between. The CDR3 length is 13 residues. Germline V gene lookup returns CDR1 SGDLS and CDR2 YYNGEE. CDR3 amino acids: CASSIGQTDTQYF. The CDR3 nucleotides read TGTGCCAGCAGCATAGGACAGACAGATACGCAGTATTTT. The full variable domain, with the rest looked up from reference TRBV9 and TRBJ2-3, is DSGVTQTPKHLITATGQRVTLRCSPRSGDLSVYWYQQSLDQGLQFLIQYYNGEERAKGNILERFSAQQFPDLHSELNLSSLELGDSALYFCASSIGQTDTQYFGPGTRLTVL.

The sample holds a few counts of this clonotype. V gene TRBV6-2 or TRBV6-3 combines with J gene TRBJ2-5, with 9 bases lining up with TRBD2. CDR1 and CDR2 from the germline V gene are MNHEY and SVGEGT. The length of the CDR3 is 15 residues. J gave up 5 bases and V 6 bases, and 10 bases lay outside the gene matches. The CDR3 DNA follows: TGTGCCAGCAGCCCTGCCCTAGCGGGGCCGGAGACCCAGTACTTC. It yields the protein CASSPALAGPETQYF.

This chain connects TRBV10-3 to TRBJ2-5; either TRBD1 or TRBD2 may fit D (5 bases each). Germline lookup yields CDR1 ENHRY and CDR2 SYGVKD. V was trimmed by 6 bases and J by 1 base, leaving 9 bases between them. The CDR3 length is 13 residues. Here the CDR3 reads CAIRRDPQETQYF. The CDR3 DNA sequence: TGTGCCATCAGGAGGGACCCCCAAGAGACCCAGTACTTC.

The CDR3 loop is CASSGAIRDSHYGYTF. The DNA of the CDR3 is TGTGCCAGCAGTGGAGCCATCCGGGACAGTCACTATGGCTACACCTTC. The chain has TRBV25-1 and TRBJ1-2, with 7 bases matching TRBD1. Germline loops: CDR1 MGHDK, CDR2 SYGVNS. V was pared by 4 bases and J by 3 bases, with 11 bases of the junction left unmatched. This CDR3 has 16 amino acids.

The chain combines TRBV6-2 or TRBV6-3 with TRBJ2-4, with 7 bases lining up with TRBD1. Judging by the DNA end, TRBJ2-7 fits better; the J call may be wrong. There are 14 residues in the CDR3. Germline-derived CDR1 and CDR2 are MNHEY and SVGEGT. CDR3 coding DNA: TGTGCCAGCAGCCGAGGGACAGAAGCCTACGAGCAGTACTTC. It yields the protein CASSRGTEAYEQYF.

The chain links TRBV24-1 to TRBJ2-1; 10 bases are a match to TRBD1. Trimming removed 4 bases from V and 7 bases from J; junction bases left unmatched: 9. Germline loops: CDR1 KGHDR, CDR2 SFDVKD. The CDR3 has 16 residues. DNA of the CDR3: TGTGCCACCAGTGACTCCGGGACAGGGGTGACGAATGAGCAGTTCTTC. It codes for CATSDSGTGVTNEQFF.

The CDR3 reads CASSFQQAYQETQYF. The CDR3 DNA follows: TGTGCCAGCAGTTTCCAACAAGCGTACCAAGAGACCCAGTACTTC. J is TRBJ2-5 and V is TRBV6-2 or TRBV6-3; D is unresolved. In germline, CDR1 is MNHEY, CDR2 SVGEGT. The CDR3 has 15 amino acids. Trimming removed 4 bases at V and 0 bases at J, with 12 bases between.

This clonotype was recorded a few times. The chain is built from TRBV10-3 and TRBJ2-7, with D maybe TRBD1 (6 bases). Looked up from germline, CDR1 is ENHRY and CDR2 is SYGVKD. The V gene lost 5 bases and the J gene lost 2 bases, with 16 bases spanning the gap. The CDR3 length is 15 residues. The CDR3 region is CAISHYEGDPYEQYF. The CDR3 nucleotides are TGTGCCATCAGTCACTATGAGGGGGACCCCTACGAGCAGTACTTC.

The V call is TRBV20-1, the J call TRBJ2-1, with TRBD2 matching over 7 bases. V was clipped by 6 bases and J by 8 bases; unmatched bases: 13. Germline V gives CDR1 DFQATT, CDR2 SNEGSKA (reference sequence). The CDR3 has 14 amino acids. DNA for the CDR3: TGCAGTGCCTCTCGGGGCGGGGGTAGCGATGAGCAGTTCTTC. It translates to CSASRGGGSDEQFF.

J is TRBJ2-7 and V is TRBV20-1, with D perhaps matching TRBD1 (6 bases). With the DNA end fitting TRBJ2-5 better, the J assignment may be wrong. This CDR3 comprises 14 residues. The germline V gene has CDR1 DFQATT and CDR2 SNEGSKA (reference sequence). This CDR3 is CSVQAGGFRETQYF. The CDR3 DNA is TGCAGTGTCCAAGCTGGGGGCTTTCGAGAGACCCAGTACTTC.

The count of this clonotype is one. One end of the junction varies from germline; a read error may be responsible. The V call is TRBV6-5, the J call TRBJ2-7; D could derive from TRBD1 or TRBD2 (5 bases each). Germline CDR1 MNHEY, CDR2 SVGAGI. The CDR3 runs 14 residues. The CDR3 sequence: CASSNAGSSYVQYF. The CDR3 region has the DNA TGTGCCAGCAGTAACGCAGGGAGCTCCTACGTGCAGTACTTC.

The chain has TRBV9 and TRBJ2-3, with unresolved D. Deletions cut 0 bases from V and 0 bases from J, with 11 bases between. CDR1 and CDR2 (germline): SGDLS, YYNGEE. The CDR3 totals 16 residues. CDR3: CASSVATLPSTDTQYF. DNA of the CDR3: TGTGCCAGCAGCGTAGCGACTCTCCCTAGCACAGATACGCAGTATTTT.

Points on this clonotype: At one end, the junction sequence differs from germline, possibly due to a read error. The chain joins TRBV28 to TRBJ2-2; 12 bases align to TRBD1. Germline CDR1 reads MDHEN; CDR2 reads SYDVKM. This CDR3 spans 17 amino acids. In DNA, the CDR3 is TGTGCCAGCCTCTTTCCGGGACAGGGGGCGCTTGGCGGGGGGCTGTTTTTT. Translating it yields CASLFPGQGALGGGLFF.

This clonotype was recorded a few times. The rearrangement links TRBV4-2 to TRBJ1-2; D possibly corresponds to TRBD1 (6 bases). V was pared by 0 bases and J by 4 bases, with 15 bases between. This CDR3 is built from 16 residues. Germline-derived CDR1 and CDR2 are LGHNA and YNFKEQ. The CDR3 nucleotides are TGTGCCAGCAGCCAAGAACAGGCCGGGGGCATCTATGGCTACACCTTC. The encoded protein is CASSQEQAGGIYGYTF.

The chain uses TRBV4-3 and TRBJ2-5; TRBD1 matches at 8 bases. Germline loops: CDR1 LGHNA, CDR2 YSLEER. The CDR3 covers 15 residues. V lost 4 bases, J lost 11 bases, and 15 bases stayed unmatched. The CDR3, as DNA: TGCGCCAGCAGCCCCGGACAGGGTTGGGACAATGAGCAGTACTTC. Translating it yields CASSPGQGWDNEQYF.

This chain uses TRBV4-3 with TRBJ1-4, with D possibly being TRBD1 (5 bases). The V gene lost 1 base and the J gene lost 8 bases, with 14 bases spanning the gap. Germline values: CDR1 LGHNA, CDR2 YSLEER. The CDR3 loop spans 15 amino acids. The CDR3 spells CASSQVPGVGEKLFF. Here the CDR3 DNA reads TGCGCCAGCAGCCAAGTGCCGGGGGTGGGCGAAAAACTGTTTTTT.

For this clonotype: The junction shows a germline mismatch at one end, possibly a read error. The V gene is TRBV2, the J gene TRBJ2-5, with 9 bases aligning to TRBD2. The CDR3 consists of 15 residues. Per the germline V gene, CDR1 is SNHLY and CDR2 is FYNNEI. CDR3 sequence: CASSVSGGNQETRYF. CDR3 nucleotides: TGTGCCAGCAGTGTAAGCGGGGGGAACCAAGAGACCCGGTACTTC.

The chain recombines TRBV28 with TRBJ2-7; D is possibly TRBD1 (6 bases). The V gene's germline CDR1 is MDHEN and CDR2 SYDVKM. V lost 9 bases to trimming and J lost 4 bases, with 19 bases between them. The CDR3 contains 14 residues. The CDR3 DNA is TGTGCCAGTGTGGACAGCGACTTCTCATACGAGCAGTACTTC. This gives the protein CASVDSDFSYEQYF. Full variable domain (rest looked up from reference TRBV28 and TRBJ2-7): DVKVTQSSRYLVKRTGEKVFLECVQDMDHENMFWYRQDPGLGLRLIYFSYDVKMKEKGDIPEGYSVSREKKERFSLILESASTNQTSMYLCASVDSDFSYEQYFGPGTRLTVT.